Following are 13 T cell receptor beta chains from one sample sequenced in a study of blood T cell repertoires in COVID-19. Produced via immunoSEQ multiplex PCR; TCRdb's table is partial and in-frame only. The sample includes roughly 260,000 clones, roughly 87% seen only once; the top ten take over 6%. Sample: PBMCs or T cells enriched from blood (not recorded which). These receptors all come from a woman aged 25 to 39 with acute COVID-19.

The chain uses TRBV30 and TRBJ1-1, with D possibly being TRBD1 (5 bases). The V end lost 3 bases, the J end lost 6 bases, and 17 bases lay between the germline ends. The CDR3 runs 14 residues. Germline assignment: CDR1 GTSNPN and CDR2 SVGIG (reference sequence). The DNA of the CDR3 is TGTGCCTGGAGACCAACAGGCGTCGGGCCTGAAGCTTTCTTT. The encoded protein is CAWRPTGVGPEAFF.

The V and J genes are TRBV2 and TRBJ1-1; 7 bases agree with TRBD1. Per the germline V gene, CDR1 is SNHLY and CDR2 is FYNNEI. Trimming at V came to 6 bases and at J to 7 bases, leaving 17 bases not matched to a gene. CDR3 length equals 16 residues. The CDR3 protein is CASRRRGVQGGSEAFF. CDR3 nucleotides: TGTGCCAGCAGAAGGAGGGGGGTTCAGGGGGGAAGTGAAGCTTTCTTT.

This rearrangement joins TRBV19 to TRBJ2-3; perhaps TRBD2 as D (6 bases). Trimming cost V 10 bases and J 5 bases, with 19 bases left between them. In germline, CDR1 is LNHDA, CDR2 SQIVND (reference sequence). The CDR3 has 14 residues. The CDR3 is CATGLGQGGDTQYF. Written as DNA, the CDR3 is TGTGCCACCGGCCTGGGTCAGGGAGGAGATACGCAGTATTTT.

The rearrangement links TRBV9 to TRBJ1-3; D remains unclear. This CDR3 comprises 16 residues. Germline CDR1 reads SGDLS; CDR2 reads YYNGEE. Trimming took 0 bases from V and 7 from J, leaving 17 bases between them. CDR3 coding DNA: TGTGCCAGCAGCGTAGGACACCACGGGGTTTGGAACACCATATATTTT. Protein: CASSVGHHGVWNTIYF. Drawing the rest from reference TRBV9 and TRBJ1-3, the complete variable domain is DSGVTQTPKHLITATGQRVTLRCSPRSGDLSVYWYQQSLDQGLQFLIQYYNGEERAKGNILERFSAQQFPDLHSELNLSSLELGDSALYFCASSVGHHGVWNTIYFGEGSWLTVV.

The rearrangement links TRBV20-1 to TRBJ2-2; perhaps TRBD1 as D (6 bases). Trimming cost V 3 bases and J 6 bases, with 8 bases left between them. This CDR3 has 12 residues. Germline V gene data show CDR1 as DFQATT and CDR2 as SNEGSKA (reference sequence). The chain's CDR3 is CSASYRAGELFF. The CDR3 DNA is TGCAGTGCTAGTTACAGGGCCGGGGAGCTGTTTTTT.

This clone appeared a few times. This rearrangement joins TRBV19 to TRBJ2-2; a possible D gene is TRBD2 (6 bases). Germline CDR1 is LNHDA and CDR2 is SQIVND (reference sequence). The CDR3 sequence is 14 residues long. V was shortened by 3 bases and J by 8 bases, with 13 bases between the two germline ends. CDR3 loop: CASSISGSAGELFF. The DNA for the CDR3 is TGTGCCAGTAGTATCAGCGGGTCAGCAGGGGAGCTGTTTTTT.

Comments on this clone: In the same sample, other DNA sequences code for this CDR3. The chain recombines TRBV19 with TRBJ1-2; TRBD1 is a possible D gene (6 bases). Germline assignment: CDR1 LNHDA and CDR2 SQIVND (reference sequence). CDR3 length: 14 residues. Trimming pared 3 bases from V and 7 bases from J, leaving 15 bases between. The CDR3 DNA reads as TGTGCCAGTAGTATCGCCAGGGGATCCGGTGGCTACACCTTC. Its translation: CASSIARGSGGYTF.

This sequence joins TRBV5-5 and TRBJ2-3; TRBD2 is a possible D gene (5 bases). The germline CDR1 and CDR2 sequences are SGHKS and YYEKEE (reference sequence). Trimming removed 4 bases at V and 2 bases at J, with 17 bases between. The CDR3 runs to 16 residues. In DNA form, the CDR3 reads TGTGCCAGCAGCCAAGAAAGCGGAAAAAACACAGATACGCAGTATTTT. Protein: CASSQESGKNTDTQYF.

This clone was detected only a few times. J is TRBJ2-1 and V is TRBV6-1; 7 bases match TRBD2. The CDR3 extends over 13 amino acids. Germline V gives CDR1 MNHNS, CDR2 SASEGT. With V trimmed by 1 base and J by 12 bases, 6 bases remained unmatched. The CDR3 DNA is TGTGCCAGCAGTGAAGGGAACAGCGGGACGCAGTTCTTC. Protein: CASSEGNSGTQFF.

The J gene is TRBJ2-6, the V gene TRBV10-3; TRBD1 matches 8 bases. Per the germline V gene, CDR1 is ENHRY and CDR2 is SYGVKD. The CDR3 has 18 amino acids. The V gene end was trimmed by 7 bases and the J gene end by 1 base; junction bases not matched to a gene: 12. CDR3 sequence: CAITEAGTGVSGANVLTF. As DNA, the CDR3 is TGTGCCATCACCGAAGCCGGGACAGGAGTTTCTGGGGCCAACGTCCTGACTTTC.

The V call is TRBV7-8, the J call TRBJ1-4; weak D call: TRBD1 (5 bases). There are 16 residues in the CDR3. Germline-derived CDR1 and CDR2 are SGHVS and FQNEAQ. The V end lost 1 base, the J end lost 3 bases, and 12 bases lay between the germline ends. CDR3 in DNA: TGTGCCAGCAGCTTAGGCCAGGGCCTGTCTAATGAAAAACTGTTTTTT. Translating it yields CASSLGQGLSNEKLFF.

The rearrangement uses TRBV12-3 or TRBV12-4 and TRBJ2-5, with no clear D. The V end was cut by 3 bases, the J end by 7 bases, with 12 bases between. This CDR3 has 13 amino acids. CDR3 loop: CASSLSSFGTQYF. The CDR3 bases are TGTGCCAGCAGTTTGAGTTCGTTCGGGACCCAGTACTTC.

This chain connects TRBV11-2 to TRBJ2-5; the match to TRBD2 covers 7 bases. The CDR3 length is 15 residues. Germline V gives CDR1 SGHAT, CDR2 FQNNGV. Trimming removed 4 bases from V and 4 bases from J; junction bases left unmatched: 9. Written as DNA, the CDR3 is TGTGCCAGCAGCTCTGGGAGGGAAACGCGAGAGACCCAGTACTTC. It encodes CASSSGRETRETQYF.